The 13 T cell receptor delta chains reported below all come from one sample, sequenced in a study of gamma-delta chains in newborns, infants, children. TCRdb re-called the reads via CATT. This table has under 2,000 delta-chain clones, 7.6% appearing once. The specimen was blood. The receptors here all came from a child who was a newborn, infant or young child, either healthy, febrile or measles-vaccinated (not recorded which).

This clone qualifies as large (0.1 to 1%). The rearrangement uses TRDV2 and TRDJ1, with 12 bases aligning to TRDD3. The V and J ends lost 6 bases and 0 bases, in that order; junction bases with no gene match: 25. CDR3 size: 22 residues. Germline V gives CDR1 GEAIGNYY, CDR2 EKD. In nucleotides, the CDR3 is TGTGCCTGTCGGACCCCCCGGCCTTCGGTGTCTGGGGGATACGGGTACACCGATAAACTCATCTTT. It specifies CACRTPRPSVSGGYGYTDKLIF.

This clone has a handful of counts. Being one base from a much bigger clone, this may be a read error. In DNA, the CDR3 is TGTGCCTGTAACACCGGTCGACCGGGGGATAGAAAGGGGAATCTGACAGCACAACTCTTCTTT. This sequence encodes CACNTGRPGDRKGNLTAQLFF. The chain joins TRDV2 to TRDJ2; 8 bases are a match to TRDD3. Germline loops: CDR1 GEAIGNYY, CDR2 EKD. CDR3 length equals 21 residues.

In this sample, this clone turned up a few times. TCRdb shows a much larger clone's protein in place of this DNA's translation, and the two differ at residue 9, likely through a read error; the protein shown is translated from the DNA. The rearrangement links TRDV2 to TRDJ2, with 8 bases identical to TRDD3. Trimming cost V 0 bases and J 6 bases; bases outside gene matches: 2. The germline gives CDR1 GEAIGNYY, CDR2 EKD. CDR3 size: 14 residues. CDR3 amino acids: CACDTWGMPAQLFF. DNA of the CDR3: TGTGCCTGTGACACCTGGGGGATGCCAGCACAACTCTTCTTT.

About this clone itself: Just one base apart from a much larger clone, this may be a read error. The same CDR3 can be traced to other DNA sequences in this sample. The V call is TRDV1, the J call TRDJ1; 8 bases are a match to TRDD3. The CDR3 extends over 17 amino acids. The germline V gene has CDR1 TSWWSYY and CDR2 QGS. CDR3 coding DNA: TGTGCCCTTGGGGAATGTCTAATACTGGGGGACACCGATAAACTCATCTTT. This translates into CALGECLILGDTDKLIF.

In the case of this clone: This likely came from a read error, as a far larger clone is one base away. This rearrangement joins TRDV2 to TRDJ3; 7 positions agree with TRDD3. The CDR3 is made up of 17 amino acids. Germline CDR1 GEAIGNYY, CDR2 EKD. V was clipped by 0 bases and J by 2 bases; unmatched bases: 3. CDR3 bases: TGTGCCTGTGACACCTGGGGGAGCCCCTGGGACACCCGACAGATGTTTTTC. It is translated as CACDTWGSPWDTRQMFF.

In its sample, this clone was seen a few times. A much more abundant neighbour one base away suggests this may be a read error. The sample has other DNA sequences that encode this CDR3 too. This chain connects TRDV1 to TRDJ1, with a tentative D call TRDD3 (5 bases). The CDR3 contains 15 residues. Germline V gene data show CDR1 as TSWWSYY and CDR2 as QGS. CDR3 sequence (DNA): TGCGCTCTTGGGGAACTAAAAAGGTTCACCGATAAACTCATCTTT. Protein: CALGELKRFTDKLIF.

This clone has a handful of counts. The TCRdb protein comes from a much larger clone and disagrees with this DNA's translation at residue 10, likely due to a read error; the protein given here is derived from the DNA. The CDR3 DNA sequence: TGTGCTCTTGGGGAAGGGAACTCTGGATGCGGAATCCTCGATAAACTCATCTTT. Its translation is CALGEGNSGCGILDKLIF. The chain combines TRDV1 with TRDJ1; no clear D. V lost 2 bases and J 4 bases, leaving 23 bases between the germline ends. The germline V gene has CDR1 TSWWSYY and CDR2 QGS. This CDR3 region has 18 residues.

This clone was counted only a few times. A read error is possible here, since a much larger clone lies one base away. The sample holds other DNA sequences that translate to the same CDR3. The rearrangement joins TRDV1 to TRDJ3; TRDD3 agrees at 7 bases. The CDR3 has 18 residues. Germline V gene data show CDR1 as TSWWSYY and CDR2 as QGS. The CDR3 protein is CALGEGGIRSWDTRQMFF. The CDR3 region has the DNA TGTGCTCTCGGGGAAGGGGGGATCCGCTCCTGGGACACCCGACAGATGTTTTTC.

Remarks on this clone: At residue 4, TCRdb's protein disagrees with the DNA translation; the protein shown here derives from the DNA. The rearrangement joins TRDV1 to TRDJ2; TRDD3 is a possible D gene (6 bases). From germline, CDR1 is TSWWSYY and CDR2 QGS. This CDR3 is 17 amino acids long. CDR3 in DNA: TGTGCTCTTGAGGAACTAGGGGGACACGCTTTGACAGCACAACTCTTCTTT. This sequence encodes CALEELGGHALTAQLFF.

Notes on this clone: TCRdb has a much larger clone's protein, which differs at residue 16 from the translation of this DNA, likely because of a read error; what is shown is the protein translated from the DNA. The V and J genes are TRDV1 and TRDJ1, with TRDD3 identical over 9 bases. Germline-derived CDR1 and CDR2 are TSWWSYY and QGS. The CDR3 has 19 residues. The CDR3 coding sequence is TGTGCTCTTGGGGAACTAACCCGACTCGGGGGATACTCGAGCGATACACTCATCTTT. As protein: CALGELTRLGGYSSDTLIF.

This clone was counted between two and nine times. TCRdb has a much larger clone's protein, which differs at residue 5 from the translation of this DNA, likely because of a read error; what is shown is the protein translated from the DNA. The V and J genes are TRDV1 and TRDJ1, with TRDD3 identical over 7 bases. From germline, CDR1 is TSWWSYY and CDR2 QGS. The CDR3 consists of 18 residues. CDR3 in amino acids: CALGKLGTGVPYTDKLIF. Written as DNA, the CDR3 is TGTGCTCTTGGGAAACTTGGTACTGGGGTTCCCTACACCGATAAACTCATCTTT.

Details on this clone: The likely explanation is a read error, given a far larger clone one base away. The sample holds other DNA sequences that translate to the same CDR3. This sequence joins TRDV2 and TRDJ3; a possible D gene is TRDD3 (6 bases). The V gene's germline CDR1 is GEAIGNYY and CDR2 EKD. CDR3 length: 19 residues. Trimming stripped 1 base from V and 1 base from J, with 16 bases between. CDR3 DNA: TGTGCCTGTGACACGCTGGGGATTAAAGGTTCCTGGGACACCCGACAGATGTTTTTC. It encodes CACDTLGIKGSWDTRQMFF.

This clone is termed large. The chain employs TRDV3 and TRDJ1, with D possibly matching TRDD3 (10 bases). The CDR3 sequence is 20 residues long. Germline V gene lookup returns CDR1 TVYSNPD and CDR2 GDNSRS (reference sequence). Trimming took off 5 bases at V and 0 bases at J, with 34 bases between the two ends. CDR3 region: CAPRRTFLPGGYGDTDKLIF. In nucleotides, the CDR3 is TGTGCCCCCCGGCGTACCTTCCTACCCGGGGGATACGGGGACACCGATAAACTCATCTTT.